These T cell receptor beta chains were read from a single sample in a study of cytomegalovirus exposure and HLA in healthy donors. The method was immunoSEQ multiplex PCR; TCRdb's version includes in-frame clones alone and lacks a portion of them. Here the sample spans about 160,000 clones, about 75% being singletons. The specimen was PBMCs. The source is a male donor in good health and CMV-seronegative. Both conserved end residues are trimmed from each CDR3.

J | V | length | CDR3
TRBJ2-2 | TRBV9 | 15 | ASSVARAGVLTGELF
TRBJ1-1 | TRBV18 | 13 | ASSPGVGGDTEAF
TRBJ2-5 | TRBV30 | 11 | ALGGQGAETQY
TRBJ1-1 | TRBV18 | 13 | ASSLNTGLNTEAF
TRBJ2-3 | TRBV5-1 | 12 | ASASGGAGDTQY
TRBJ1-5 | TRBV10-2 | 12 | ASSESTLSQPQH
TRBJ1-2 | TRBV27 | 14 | ASSLSSGGPSYGYT
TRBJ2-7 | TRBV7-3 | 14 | ASSLAAGTGGYEQY
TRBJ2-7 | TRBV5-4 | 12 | ASSAGTDLYEQY
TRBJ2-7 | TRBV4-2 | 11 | ASRGTVNYEQY
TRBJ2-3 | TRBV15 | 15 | ATSRDKGQGPADTQY
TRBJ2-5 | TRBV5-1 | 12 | ASSLEPSQETQY
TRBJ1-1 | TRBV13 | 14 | ASSLGSIHRNTEAF
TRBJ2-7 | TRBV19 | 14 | ASSRDRGTGYGEQY
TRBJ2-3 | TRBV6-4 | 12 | ASSGAGEADTQY
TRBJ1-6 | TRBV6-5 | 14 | ASSYGDRLYNSPLH